This T cell receptor (beta chain) was sequenced for a study of T-cell memory formation after mild COVID-19. The CDR3 is made up of 14 amino acids. With 3 bases clipped from V and 11 bases from J, the junction kept 13 bases outside the gene matches. Germline values: CDR1 DFQATT, CDR2 SNEGSKA (reference sequence). The 5'RACE method, run with constant-segment primers, produced TCR alpha and TCR beta cDNA libraries (carrying sample barcodes and UMIs). TCRdb recomputed calls from the 5' RACE reads with MiXCR, one row per CDR3 protein. The data show roughly 450,000 distinct CDR3 sequences, about a sixth seen once.

This chain uses TRBV20-1 with TRBJ1-5, with 7 bases lining up with TRBD1. The material sequenced was PBMCs or a T cell subset sorted from them (not recorded which). This clonotype was obtained from a man aged 18 to 35 who had mild COVID-19 (a few samples of this study predate the infection). Cell type and time point are not known. The CDR3 loop reads CSARGGQAYATQHF. CDR3 nucleotides: TGCAGTGCTAGGGGAGGACAGGCTTATGCTACCCAGCATTTT.